This T cell receptor (beta chain) derives from a study of cytomegalovirus exposure and HLA in healthy donors. Germline-derived CDR1 and CDR2 are GTSNPN and SVGIG (reference sequence). The CDR3 loop spans 16 amino acids. J lost 5 bases, V lost 1 base, and 11 bases had no gene match. PCR was performed using 60 Vbeta and 13 Jbeta primers. The data were produced by immunoSEQ multiplex PCR, yet TCRdb's version contains in-frame clones alone and is incomplete. There are approximately 240,000 clones in the sample; around 88% occur only once, and 1% lies in the top ten. Remarks on this clone: Its cognate antigen is unknown.

Donors likely had unrecorded immune exposures despite being nominally healthy when sampled. Study results and limitations: Later on, an analysis showed TCR association rates differing by HLA locus, with DRB1 the most and HLA-C the fewest. Rarity held for most TCR sequences, but there were some public TCRs that occurred in many donors. CMV serostatus alone was available as immune exposure information.

This sequence was found in a woman younger than 35 in good health and CMV-seronegative. V gene TRBV30 combines with J gene TRBJ1-2; 9 bases align to TRBD1. The sequenced sample consisted of PBMCs. The CDR3 here is CAWSEGQGGSWYGYTF. Here the CDR3 DNA reads TGTGCCTGGAGTGAGGGACAGGGAGGATCTTGGTATGGCTACACCTTC.